This TCR beta chain was captured by sequencing in a study of blood T cells in healthy people across ages. Study in general: Template switching caught about one barcoded beta molecule for each two T cells. The study's findings and limits: Across the age range, TCR beta diversity per million T cells fell in a roughly linear way.

With regard to this clonotype: Its antigen is not identified.

The CDR3 contains 14 residues. Looked up from germline, CDR1 is SGHVS and CDR2 is FQNEAQ. The V gene lost 3 bases and the J gene lost 4 bases, with 12 bases spanning the gap. Then a second PCR, running roughly 7 to 11 cycles, was carried out with a sample-barcoded 5' primer and a J-beta primer mix. All cDNA molecules were each tagged by a template-switch adaptor with 12 random nucleotides. Each CDR3 protein gets one entry after TCRdb re-called the 5' RACE reads with MiXCR. The sample has about 1.8 million distinct CDR3 sequences; approximately 50% are singletons. There were healthy Caucasian individuals from Russia, aged roughly 6 to 100, serving as donors.

The V and J genes are TRBV7-8 and TRBJ2-5, with D perhaps TRBD2 (6 bases). The receptor comes from a woman in her thirties or forties in good health. The source material was blood. The CDR3 spells CASSLGTAVETQYF. CDR3 bases: TGTGCCAGCAGCTTGGGGACTGCCGTAGAGACCCAGTACTTC. The whole variable domain, remainder taken from reference TRBV7-8 and TRBJ2-5, is GAGVSQSPRYKVAKRGQDVALRCDPISGHVSLFWYQQALGQGPEFLTYFQNEAQLDKSGLPSDRFFAERPEGSVSTLKIQRTQQEDSAVYLCASSLGTAVETQYFGPGTRLLVL.